The 21 T cell receptor beta chains given below trace back to one sample, sequenced in a study of cytomegalovirus exposure and HLA in healthy donors. PCR primers comprised 60 Vbeta and 13 Jbeta primers. TCRdb's table, derived via immunoSEQ multiplex PCR, lists solely in-frame clones and lacks some. The table records roughly 170,000 clones, roughly 81% of them present only once. The sample taken for sequencing was PBMCs. The receptors were gathered from a girl aged 5-17 years in good health and CMV-seropositive.

The J gene is TRBJ2-1, the V gene TRBV5-1, with 8 bases fitting TRBD1. J was trimmed by 3 bases and V by 2 bases; bases with no gene match: 7. The germline V gene has CDR1 SGHRS and CDR2 YFSETQ. This CDR3 is 16 amino acids long. CDR3 nucleotides: TGCGCCAGCAGCTTTGACAGGGGAGGTTTCTACAATGAGCAGTTCTTC. Translated, it gives CASSFDRGGFYNEQFF.

The V gene is TRBV2, the J gene TRBJ2-5; possibly TRBD2 for D (6 bases). CDR1 and CDR2 (germline): SNHLY, FYNNEI. The V gene lost 0 bases and the J gene lost 5 bases, with 13 bases spanning the gap. This CDR3 comprises 15 residues. CDR3 residues: CASSEAPGGEETQYF. The CDR3 nucleotides read TGTGCCAGCAGTGAAGCGCCCGGGGGAGAGGAGACCCAGTACTTC.

The chain links TRBV5-6 to TRBJ2-2; the match to TRBD1 covers 8 bases. This CDR3 comprises 16 residues. With 2 bases clipped from V and 7 bases from J, the junction kept 10 bases outside the gene matches. CDR1 SGHDT and CDR2 YYEEEE come from the germline V gene. The CDR3 bases are TGTGCCAGCAGCTTTACGACAGGGGTTGCTGGCGGGGAGCTGTTTTTT. This codes for CASSFTTGVAGGELFF.

The rearrangement uses TRBV5-5 and TRBJ1-3; the D is unclear. V lost 0 bases, J lost 0 bases, and 10 bases lay in between. The germline V gene encodes CDR1 SGHKS and CDR2 YYEKEE (reference sequence). CDR3 length: 16 residues. CDR3 in DNA: TGTGCCAGCAGCTTGGGAGGAGGTTACTCTGGAAACACCATATATTTT. Its protein product is CASSLGGGYSGNTIYF.

This chain connects TRBV2 to TRBJ1-2; TRBD1 aligns across 9 bases. CDR1 and CDR2 (germline): SNHLY, FYNNEI. CDR3 length: 14 residues. J was trimmed by 3 bases and V by 6 bases; bases with no gene match: 5. The chain's CDR3 is CASSLQGADYGYTF. The CDR3, as DNA: TGTGCCAGCAGCTTACAGGGGGCTGACTATGGCTACACCTTC.

This clone came up a few times. This chain connects TRBV6-1 to TRBJ2-7, with D possibly TRBD2 on 7 matching bases. Germline CDR1 reads MNHNS; CDR2 reads SASEGT. The V end was cut by 2 bases, the J end by 5 bases, with 16 bases between. The CDR3 spans 15 residues. In DNA, the CDR3 is TGTGCCAGCAGTGAAAGGGCCGGGGGGCGCCACGAGCAGTACTTC. Its protein is CASSERAGGRHEQYF.

The gene calls are TRBV7-9 and TRBJ1-6; a weak D match, TRBD1 (5 bases). The CDR3 runs 15 residues. The germline V gene encodes CDR1 SEHNR and CDR2 FQNEAQ (reference sequence). Trimming took off 1 base at V and 8 bases at J, with 12 bases between the two ends. The CDR3 is CASSLDQGLDSPLHF. Written as DNA, the CDR3 is TGTGCCAGCAGCTTAGATCAGGGATTGGATTCACCCCTCCACTTT.

V is TRBV28 and J is TRBJ1-5, with 10 positions matching TRBD1. Germline V lookup: CDR1 MDHEN, CDR2 SYDVKM. V dropped 5 bases and J dropped 2; count of bases not matched to a gene: 3. This CDR3 has 15 amino acids. CDR3 amino acids: CASSRQGAGNQPQHF. CDR3 bases: TGTGCCAGCAGTAGACAGGGGGCGGGCAATCAGCCCCAGCATTTT.

The chain is built from TRBV18 and TRBJ2-2; possible D gene TRBD2, 5 bases. The V end was cut by 3 bases, the J end by 2 bases, with 10 bases between. Germline V gene data show CDR1 as KGHSH and CDR2 as LQKENI. The CDR3 covers 15 residues. The CDR3 sequence: CASSPGNLNTGELFF. The CDR3 nucleotides are TGTGCCAGCTCACCCGGGAACCTAAACACCGGGGAGCTGTTTTTT.

This clone was found once. The J gene is TRBJ2-1, the V gene TRBV9; D is possibly TRBD1 (5 bases). V gave up 0 bases and J gave up 4 bases, with 5 bases separating them. The CDR3 contains 13 residues. CDR1 and CDR2 (germline): SGDLS, YYNGEE. The CDR3 nucleotides are TGTGCCAGCAGCGTAGACAGGTACAATGAGCAGTTCTTC. This codes for CASSVDRYNEQFF.

The V gene is TRBV7-3, the J gene TRBJ2-3; TRBD2 is a possible D gene (6 bases). CDR1 and CDR2 from the germline V gene are SGHTA and FQGTGA. The CDR3 has 14 residues. V gave up 4 bases and J gave up 4 bases, with 12 bases separating them. The CDR3 DNA follows: TGTGCCAGCAGCTCACAACTAGCCCCAGATACGCAGTATTTT. It codes for CASSSQLAPDTQYF.

This clone was seen just once. The chain uses TRBV27 and TRBJ2-3, with no clear D. With 3 bases removed from V and 3 bases from J, the gap between germline ends came to 7 bases. The CDR3 contains 13 residues. CDR1 and CDR2 (germline): MNHEY, SMNVEV (reference sequence). The CDR3 spells CASSFTQTDTQYF. CDR3 sequence (DNA): TGTGCCAGCAGTTTCACACAGACAGATACGCAGTATTTT.

The V call is TRBV9, the J call TRBJ1-2; 8 nucleotides match TRBD1. Germline V CDR1 and CDR2: SGDLS, YYNGEE. V lost 4 bases and J lost 4; bases outside the gene matches: 9. The CDR3 is 15 residues long. The CDR3 coding sequence is TGTGCCAGCAGCCTCCAGGGGGCGGAGGTCTATGGCTACACCTTC. Protein: CASSLQGAEVYGYTF.

The rearrangement links TRBV27 to TRBJ1-5, with D unresolved. Trimming stripped 8 bases from V and 4 bases from J, with 9 bases between. CDR1 is MNHEY, CDR2 SMNVEV, per germline (reference sequence). This CDR3 contains 12 residues. Here the CDR3 DNA reads TGTGCCAGCGGAGGAACTAATCAGCCCCAGCATTTT. It encodes CASGGTNQPQHF.

The V gene is TRBV18, the J gene TRBJ1-4; maybe TRBD1 (6 bases). The CDR3 runs 18 residues. Between the trimmed V and J ends, which lost 4 bases and 5 bases, there was a span of 23 bases. Germline CDR1 reads KGHSH; CDR2 reads LQKENI. The CDR3 DNA follows: TGTGCCAGCTCACGGTTGAGAAAGACAGGAAAAGGAAATGAAAAACTGTTTTTT. It encodes CASSRLRKTGKGNEKLFF.

The chain couples TRBV19 to TRBJ1-2, with TRBD1 matching 7 bases. The germline gives CDR1 LNHDA, CDR2 SQIVND (reference sequence). V was pared by 5 bases and J by 7 bases, with 13 bases of the junction left unmatched. This CDR3 comprises 15 residues. CDR3 DNA: TGTGCCAGTAGTTTATACAGGGGTTTGCAAGGTGGCTACACCTTC. It codes for CASSLYRGLQGGYTF.

CDR3 in amino acids: CASSPEDRATYEQYF. As DNA, the CDR3 is TGTGCCAGTAGTCCCGAGGACAGGGCAACCTACGAGCAGTACTTC. The rearrangement links TRBV19 to TRBJ2-7; TRBD1 aligns across 8 bases. Unmatched junction bases numbered 8, after V lost 5 bases and J lost 2 bases. Germline CDR1 LNHDA, CDR2 SQIVND (reference sequence). This CDR3 has 15 residues.

This clone was picked up a small number of times. The chain combines TRBV7-3 with TRBJ2-5; maybe TRBD1 (5 bases). Between the trimmed V and J ends, which lost 1 base and 5 bases, there was a span of 8 bases. The CDR3 loop spans 13 amino acids. Germline assignment: CDR1 SGHTA and CDR2 FQGTGA. The CDR3 coding sequence is TGTGCCAGCAGCTTAATGGGGCGGGAGACCCAGTACTTC. Protein sequence: CASSLMGRETQYF. Full variable domain (remainder filled in from reference TRBV7-3 and TRBJ2-5): GAGVSQTPSNKVTEKGKYVELRCDPISGHTALYWYRQSLGQGPEFLIYFQGTGAADDSGLPNDRFFAVRPEGSVSTLKIQRTERGDSAVYLCASSLMGRETQYFGPGTRLLVL.

This chain connects TRBV5-1 to TRBJ1-4; D is unresolved. Trimming cost V 2 bases and J 0 bases, with 8 bases left between them. The CDR3 contains 15 residues. CDR1 and CDR2 from the germline V gene are SGHRS and YFSETQ. The CDR3 spells CASSLRQATNEKLFF. In DNA form, the CDR3 reads TGCGCCAGCAGCTTAAGGCAGGCAACTAATGAAAAACTGTTTTTT.

V gene TRBV10-3 combines with J gene TRBJ1-5, with D perhaps matching TRBD1 (6 bases). The ends were cut back, 3 bases at V and 2 bases at J, with 14 bases in the middle. The germline CDR1 and CDR2 sequences are ENHRY and SYGVKD. The CDR3 is made up of 16 amino acids. CDR3 in DNA: TGTGCCATCAGTGACGTTGACAGGTTTGGCAATCAGCCCCAGCATTTT. Translating gives CAISDVDRFGNQPQHF.

V and J are TRBV18 and TRBJ1-4; the match to TRBD1 covers 7 bases. The CDR3 has 15 residues. V lost 3 bases to trimming and J lost 7 bases; unmatched junction nucleotides: 8. Germline V gene sequence: CDR1 KGHSH, CDR2 LQKENI. CDR3 coding DNA: TGTGCCAGCTCACCCGAACAGGGGCGCGTTGAAAAACTGTTTTTT. Protein: CASSPEQGRVEKLFF.